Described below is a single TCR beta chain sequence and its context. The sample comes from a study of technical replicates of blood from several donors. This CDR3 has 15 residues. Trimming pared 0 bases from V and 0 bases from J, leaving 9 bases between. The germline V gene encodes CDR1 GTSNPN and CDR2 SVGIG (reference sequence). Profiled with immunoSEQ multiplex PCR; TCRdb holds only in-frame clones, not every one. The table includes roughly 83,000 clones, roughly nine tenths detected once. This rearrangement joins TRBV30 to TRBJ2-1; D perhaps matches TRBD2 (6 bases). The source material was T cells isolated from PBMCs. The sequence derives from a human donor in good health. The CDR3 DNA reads TGTGCCTGGAGTGTTGGGGGGAGCTCCTACAATGAGCAGTTCTTC. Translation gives CAWSVGGSSYNEQFF.